The 30 T cell receptor beta chains given below trace back to one sample, sequenced in a study of T-cell memory formation after mild COVID-19. Each CDR3 protein gets one entry after TCRdb re-called the 5' RACE reads with MiXCR. The sample contains fewer than 650,000 distinct CDR3 sequences, 20% to 25% of which appear only once. Sequenced sample: PBMCs or a T cell subset sorted from them (not recorded which). The source is an adult woman who had mild COVID-19 (a few samples of this study predate the infection). Cell type and time point are not known.

Here the CDR3 reads CASSYPTPESGRTDTQYF. The CDR3 nucleotides read TGTGCCAGCAGTTACCCGACCCCGGAAAGCGGGCGCACAGATACGCAGTATTTT. The gene calls are TRBV6-6 and TRBJ2-3, with D possibly TRBD2 on 6 matching bases. The CDR3 spans 18 residues. The V and J ends lost 2 bases and 1 base respectively, with 19 bases between them. Germline assignment: CDR1 MNHNY and CDR2 SVGAGI (reference sequence).

The chain is built from TRBV10-3 and TRBJ2-7, with TRBD2 as a possible D gene (6 bases). V was trimmed by 0 bases and J by 6 bases, leaving 6 bases between them. The CDR3 loop spans 12 amino acids. Germline assignment: CDR1 ENHRY and CDR2 SYGVKD. The CDR3 DNA sequence: TGTGCCATCAGTGAGTCGCGGGGCGAGCAGTACTTC. Residues: CAISESRGEQYF.

This clonotype occurred a few times. CDR3 amino acids: CASSSDRVGTEAFF. In DNA, the CDR3 is TGTGCCAGCAGTTCGGACAGGGTGGGCACTGAAGCTTTCTTT. The rearrangement links TRBV6-5 to TRBJ1-1, with 8 bases matching TRBD1. V was clipped by 4 bases and J by 4 bases; unmatched bases: 5. The CDR3 is 14 residues long. The germline gives CDR1 MNHEY, CDR2 SVGAGI.

The rearrangement uses TRBV5-6 and TRBJ1-6; no clear D. V gave up 4 bases and J gave up 4 bases, with 6 bases separating them. Germline assignment: CDR1 SGHDT and CDR2 YYEEEE. The CDR3 is 13 amino acids. The CDR3 nucleotides are TGTGCCAGCAGCCACTCTTATAATTCACCCCTCCACTTT. It encodes CASSHSYNSPLHF.

This clonotype was observed a handful of times. The chain recombines TRBV5-4 with TRBJ1-3, with TRBD1 matching 7 bases. V lost 4 bases to trimming and J lost 3 bases; unmatched junction nucleotides: 7. Germline V gene sequence: CDR1 SGHNT, CDR2 YYREEE (reference sequence). This CDR3 region has 15 residues. CDR3 nucleotide sequence: TGTGCCAGCAGCGAAGGGGGCGCAGGTGGAAACACCATATATTTT. It specifies CASSEGGAGGNTIYF.

This chain links TRBV5-1 with TRBJ2-5; 8 bases map to TRBD2. Germline trimming cut 2 bases from V and 3 bases from J; bases unmatched to any gene: 6. Germline V gives CDR1 SGHRS, CDR2 YFSETQ. CDR3 length: 15 amino acids. The DNA for the CDR3 is TGCGCCAGCAGCTTCGTACTAGCGGACAAAGAGACCCAGTACTTC. Translating it yields CASSFVLADKETQYF.

The chain recombines TRBV18 with TRBJ1-5; tentatively, D is TRBD1 (5 bases). Trimming cost V 2 bases and J 7 bases, with 12 bases left between them. CDR3 length: 14 amino acids. Germline assignment: CDR1 KGHSH and CDR2 LQKENI. The CDR3 coding sequence is TGTGCCAGCTCACCAGGGGGGGGGATCCAGCCCCAGCATTTT. It yields the protein CASSPGGGIQPQHF.

V is TRBV25-1 and J is TRBJ2-1; maybe TRBD2 (9 bases). Germline CDR1 reads MGHDK; CDR2 reads SYGVNS. V was pared by 3 bases and J by 12 bases, with 21 bases between. The CDR3 spans 15 residues. This chain's CDR3 is CASSEQGAGGPRQFF. The CDR3 coding sequence is TGTGCCAGCAGTGAGCAGGGGGCGGGAGGGCCCCGGCAGTTCTTC. The whole variable domain, filled in from reference TRBV25-1 and TRBJ2-1, reads EADIYQTPRYLVIGTGKKITLECSQTMGHDKMYWYQQDPGMELHLIHYSYGVNSTEKGDLSSESTVSRIRTEHFPLTLESARPSHTSQYLCASSEQGAGGPRQFFGPGTRLTVL.

This clonotype was detected only once. The chain joins TRBV5-8 to TRBJ2-3; 9 bases match TRBD2. Per the germline V gene, CDR1 is SGHTS and CDR2 is YDEGEE. The junction had 4 bases not matched to a gene; V was cut back by 2 bases and J by 0 bases. The CDR3 covers 16 residues. CDR3 sequence (DNA): TGTGCCAGCAGCTTTGATGCGGGGGGGAGCACAGATACGCAGTATTTT. This gives the protein CASSFDAGGSTDTQYF. The variable domain in full, completed from reference TRBV5-8 and TRBJ2-3, reads EAGVTQSPTHLIKTRGQQATLRCSPISGHTSVYWYQQALGLGLQFLLWYDEGEERNRGNFPPRFSGRQFPNYSSELNVNALELEDSALYLCASSFDAGGSTDTQYFGPGTRLTVL.

In this sample, this clonotype turned up a few times. V usage is TRBV6-5 and J usage is TRBJ1-3, with 9 positions matching TRBD1. Trimming at V came to 0 bases and at J to 0 bases, leaving 3 bases not matched to a gene. The CDR3 runs to 17 residues. Germline assignment: CDR1 MNHEY and CDR2 SVGAGI. CDR3 loop: CASSYSDRGSSGNTIYF. DNA for the CDR3: TGTGCCAGCAGTTACTCAGACAGGGGGTCCTCTGGAAACACCATATATTTT.

About this clonotype itself: Germline and junction disagree at one end, which may indicate a read error. The V and J genes are TRBV14 and TRBJ1-6; no definite D call. Germline-derived CDR1 and CDR2 are SGHDN and FVKESK. This CDR3 has 14 residues. This CDR3 is CASSKEVGRSPLHF. In nucleotides, the CDR3 is TGTGCCAGCAGCAAAGAGGTCGGAAGATCACCCCTCCACTTT.

This clonotype was seen more than once but under ten times. The chain employs TRBV20-1 and TRBJ2-3, with TRBD1 identical over 7 bases. V shed 5 bases and J 8 bases; nucleotides not matched to a gene: 22. CDR3 length: 17 amino acids. The germline V gene has CDR1 DFQATT and CDR2 SNEGSKA (reference sequence). The CDR3 nucleotides read TGCAGTGCTCCTAAATTTTACGCCGGGACAGATCCCCGTACGCAGTATTTT. It encodes CSAPKFYAGTDPRTQYF.

The gene calls are TRBV19 and TRBJ2-3; 10 nucleotides line up with TRBD2. CDR1 is LNHDA and CDR2 is SQIVND in the germline V gene (reference sequence). CDR3 length: 17 residues. With 3 bases clipped from V and 5 bases from J, the junction kept 11 bases outside the gene matches. The CDR3 sequence: CASSMGAGGRERDTQYF. CDR3 bases: TGTGCCAGTAGTATGGGAGCGGGGGGGCGTGAGAGAGATACGCAGTATTTT.

Many counts were recorded for this clonotype. The chain uses TRBV7-3 and TRBJ2-7; 10 bases align to TRBD1. Trimming removed 3 bases from V and 2 bases from J; junction bases left unmatched: 4. The germline V gene encodes CDR1 SGHTA and CDR2 FQGTGA. This CDR3 spans 15 amino acids. CDR3 amino acids: CASSLSDRGPYEQYF. As DNA, the CDR3 is TGTGCCAGCAGCTTGTCCGACAGGGGGCCCTACGAGCAGTACTTC.

This chain connects TRBV7-2 to TRBJ2-5, with TRBD2 identical over 14 bases. The CDR3 sequence is 16 residues long. The V segment lost 5 bases and the J segment 6 bases; nucleotides outside the gene matches: 8. Germline CDR1 SGHTA, CDR2 FQGNSA. CDR3 nucleotide sequence: TGTGCCAGCAGCAAAAGACTAGCGGGAGGGGAAAAGACCCAGTACTTC. Its protein product is CASSKRLAGGEKTQYF.

This sequence joins TRBV5-6 and TRBJ1-6, with D unresolved. CDR3 length equals 16 residues. Trimming pared 4 bases from V and 6 bases from J, leaving 17 bases between. Germline CDR1 reads SGHDT; CDR2 reads YYEEEE. CDR3 DNA sequence: TGTGCCAGCAGCCCGACGGCGGAACATATTAATTCACCCCTCCACTTT. Its protein is CASSPTAEHINSPLHF.

The J gene is TRBJ1-3, the V gene TRBV7-2; tentatively, D is TRBD1 (5 bases). This CDR3 is 15 amino acids long. V shed 4 bases and J shed 8 bases, with 18 bases lying between them. Looked up from germline, CDR1 is SGHTA and CDR2 is FQGNSA. The CDR3 here is CASSSTGTPKDTIYF. CDR3 coding DNA: TGTGCCAGCAGCTCCACCGGGACTCCTAAGGACACCATATATTTT.

V and J are TRBV7-8 and TRBJ2-7, with unresolved D. Trimming cost V 5 bases and J 4 bases, with 6 bases left between them. CDR1 is SGHVS, CDR2 FQNEAQ, per germline. The CDR3 consists of 11 residues. This CDR3 reads CASSAVYEQYF. CDR3 sequence (DNA): TGTGCCAGCAGCGCTGTATACGAGCAGTACTTC.

In this sample, this clonotype turned up a few times. The CDR3, as DNA: TGTGCCAGTAGTGGAGGGTCTGCGCAGTATTTT. It translates to CASSGGSAQYF. V usage is TRBV19 and J usage is TRBJ2-3, with D possibly being TRBD2 (6 bases). Trimming cost V 5 bases and J 10 bases, with 10 bases left between them. This CDR3 spans 11 amino acids. CDR1 and CDR2 (germline): LNHDA, SQIVND (reference sequence).

V is TRBV24-1 and J is TRBJ2-1; D is unclear. This CDR3 region has 13 residues. CDR1 KGHDR and CDR2 SFDVKD come from the germline V gene. V lost 2 bases to trimming and J lost 7 bases, with 8 bases between them. The CDR3 is CATSDYRRNEQFF. CDR3 sequence (DNA): TGTGCCACCAGTGATTATAGAAGGAATGAGCAGTTCTTC.

This clonotype came up a few times. V is TRBV6-6 and J is TRBJ1-1; D not certain. CDR1 MNHNY and CDR2 SVGAGI come from the germline V gene (reference sequence). V lost 0 bases, J lost 0 bases, and 11 bases lay in between. The CDR3 covers 16 residues. For the CDR3, the DNA is TGTGCCAGCAGTTACTCGTTAACCGGCATGAACACTGAAGCTTTCTTT. Translation: CASSYSLTGMNTEAFF.

This clonotype has just a few counts. This chain joins TRBV2 and TRBJ1-5; the D is unclear. Germline CDR1 reads SNHLY; CDR2 reads FYNNEI. V dropped 7 bases and J dropped 0 bases, with 10 bases sitting between them. There are 14 residues in the CDR3. The CDR3 DNA sequence: TGTGCCAGCAAGGCGGGATATAGCAATCAGCCCCAGCATTTT. It encodes CASKAGYSNQPQHF.

This rearrangement joins TRBV19 to TRBJ2-1; 7 bases agree with TRBD1. Looked up from germline, CDR1 is LNHDA and CDR2 is SQIVND (reference sequence). There are 15 residues in the CDR3. J gave up 1 base and V 1 base, and 1 base lay outside the gene matches. The CDR3 nucleotides are TGTGCCAGTAGTATAGGACAGGGTTCCTACAATGAGCAGTTCTTC. This sequence encodes CASSIGQGSYNEQFF.

The rearrangement uses TRBV12-3 or TRBV12-4 and TRBJ2-7, with 7 bases matching TRBD1. Germline trimming cut 6 bases from V and 8 bases from J; bases unmatched to any gene: 7. The CDR3 is 12 residues long. The CDR3 region has the DNA TGTGCCAGCAGACCTAACAGGGGCAAGCAGTACTTC. It yields the protein CASRPNRGKQYF.

V and J are TRBV18 and TRBJ1-4, with D maybe TRBD1 (5 bases). V was pared by 2 bases and J by 5 bases, with 9 bases between. This CDR3 region has 14 residues. Germline CDR1 KGHSH, CDR2 LQKENI. The CDR3 sequence: CASSPNRDNEKLFF. DNA for the CDR3: TGTGCCAGCTCACCAAATAGGGACAATGAAAAACTGTTTTTT.

The chain couples TRBV6-2 or TRBV6-3 to TRBJ2-1; 7 nucleotides agree with TRBD2. Germline CDR1 MNHEY, CDR2 SVGEGT. The ends lost 0 bases at V and 8 bases at J; junction bases unmatched: 10. CDR3 length: 16 amino acids. The CDR3 DNA follows: TGTGCCAGCAGTTACTCGACTGGCGGGGGATGGTATGAGCAGTTCTTC. Encoded protein: CASSYSTGGGWYEQFF.

The chain has TRBV7-9 and TRBJ2-7; D not certain. CDR1 is SEHNR, CDR2 FQNEAQ, per germline (reference sequence). The CDR3 sequence is 14 residues long. V lost 5 bases, J lost 2 bases, and 13 bases lay in between. The CDR3 DNA reads TGTGCCAGCAGCGGCCGGTGGCCGACCTACGAGCAGTACTTC. It specifies CASSGRWPTYEQYF.

This clonotype was observed a handful of times. V and J are TRBV12-3 or TRBV12-4 and TRBJ2-7; 7 nucleotides align to TRBD1. This CDR3 has 13 residues. Trimming took 6 bases from V and 2 from J; bases not matched to a gene: 4. In DNA form, the CDR3 reads TGTGCCAGCAGATCCGGACAGGCCTACGAGCAGTACTTC. Its translation is CASRSGQAYEQYF.

The chain carries TRBV6-2 or TRBV6-3 and TRBJ2-3, with 7 bases that match TRBD1. Germline V gene data show CDR1 as MNHEY and CDR2 as SVGEGT. Trimming at V came to 6 bases and at J to 3 bases, leaving 6 bases not matched to a gene. The CDR3 totals 14 residues. In DNA, the CDR3 is TGTGCCAGCAGCGACAGGGAAGTTACAGATACGCAGTATTTT. Amino acid sequence: CASSDREVTDTQYF.

This sequence joins TRBV21-1 and TRBJ2-7. TRBV21-1 is labeled a pseudogene. This CDR3 region has 16 residues. The CDR3 nucleotides read TGTGCCAGCAGCTTATCATCCGGACGGACGCCCTACGAGCAGTACTTC. It is translated as CASSLSSGRTPYEQYF.